Sequencing of this TCR beta chain was carried out in a study of cytomegalovirus exposure and HLA in healthy donors. V lost 1 base and J lost 3, with 20 bases in between. This CDR3 region has 18 residues. Germline lookup yields CDR1 SGHTA and CDR2 FQGNSA. A multiplex PCR was run with 60 Vbeta primers and 13 Jbeta primers. Sequenced by immunoSEQ multiplex PCR; TCRdb stores in-frame clones only, minus some. This table lists about 53,000 clones. This clonotype originated in a man younger than 35 in good health and CMV-seropositive. The chain is built from TRBV7-2 and TRBJ2-3, with TRBD2 as a possible D gene (5 bases). The material sequenced was PBMCs. In DNA form, the CDR3 reads TGTGCCAGCAGCTTAGGGCTCCAGAAGAGGGAACTTACAGATACGCAGTATTTT. Its translation is CASSLGLQKRELTDTQYF.